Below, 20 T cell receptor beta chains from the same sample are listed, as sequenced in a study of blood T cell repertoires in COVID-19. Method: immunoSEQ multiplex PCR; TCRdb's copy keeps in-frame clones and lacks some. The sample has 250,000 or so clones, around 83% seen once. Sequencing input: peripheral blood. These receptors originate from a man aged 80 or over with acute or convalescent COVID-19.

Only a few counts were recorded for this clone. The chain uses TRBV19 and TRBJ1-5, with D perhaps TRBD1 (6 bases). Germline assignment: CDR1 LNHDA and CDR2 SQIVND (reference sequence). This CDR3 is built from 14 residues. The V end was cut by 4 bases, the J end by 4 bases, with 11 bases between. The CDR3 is CASSRQGPNQPQHF. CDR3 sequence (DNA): TGTGCCAGTAGTAGGCAGGGGCCTAATCAGCCCCAGCATTTT. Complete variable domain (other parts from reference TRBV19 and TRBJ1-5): DGGITQSPKYLFRKEGQNVTLSCEQNLNHDAMYWYRQDPGQGLRLIYYSQIVNDFQKGDIAEGYSVSREKKESFPLTVTSAQKNPTAFYLCASSRQGPNQPQHFGDGTRLSIL.

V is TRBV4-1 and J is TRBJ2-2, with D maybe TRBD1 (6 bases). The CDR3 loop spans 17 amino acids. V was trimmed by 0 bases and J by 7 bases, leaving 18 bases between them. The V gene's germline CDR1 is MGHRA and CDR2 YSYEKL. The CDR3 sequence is CASSQDWAGAYIGELFF. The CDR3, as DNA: TGCGCCAGCAGCCAAGATTGGGCAGGGGCCTACATCGGGGAGCTGTTTTTT.

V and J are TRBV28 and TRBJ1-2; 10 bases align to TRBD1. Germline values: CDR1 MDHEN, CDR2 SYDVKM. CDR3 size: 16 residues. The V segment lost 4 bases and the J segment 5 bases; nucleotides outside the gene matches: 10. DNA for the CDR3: TGTGCCAGCAGTTCACATAGGACAGGGGGGACATATGGCTACACCTTC. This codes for CASSSHRTGGTYGYTF.

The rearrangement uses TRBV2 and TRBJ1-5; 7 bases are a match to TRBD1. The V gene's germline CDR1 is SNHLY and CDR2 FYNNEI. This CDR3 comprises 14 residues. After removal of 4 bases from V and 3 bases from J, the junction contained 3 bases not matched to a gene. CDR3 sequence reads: CASSVQGINQPQHF. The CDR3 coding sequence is TGTGCCAGCAGTGTACAGGGGATCAATCAGCCCCAGCATTTT.

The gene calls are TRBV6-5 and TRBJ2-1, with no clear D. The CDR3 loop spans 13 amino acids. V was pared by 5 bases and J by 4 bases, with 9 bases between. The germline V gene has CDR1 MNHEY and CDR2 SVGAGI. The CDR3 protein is CASSPRLYNEQFF. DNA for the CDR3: TGTGCCAGCAGTCCGAGATTATACAATGAGCAGTTCTTC.

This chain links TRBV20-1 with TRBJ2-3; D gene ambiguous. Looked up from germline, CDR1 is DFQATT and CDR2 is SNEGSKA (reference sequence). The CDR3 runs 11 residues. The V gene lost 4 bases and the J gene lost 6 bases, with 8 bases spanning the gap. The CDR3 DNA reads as TGCAGTGCTACCATCGGGGATACGCAGTATTTT. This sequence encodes CSATIGDTQYF.

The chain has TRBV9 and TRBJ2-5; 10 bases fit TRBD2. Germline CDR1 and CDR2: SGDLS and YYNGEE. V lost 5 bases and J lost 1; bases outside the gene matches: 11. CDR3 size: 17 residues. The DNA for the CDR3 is TGTGCCAGCAGTACTACTAGCGGGATCTCCTTCCAAGAGACCCAGTACTTC. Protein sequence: CASSTTSGISFQETQYF.

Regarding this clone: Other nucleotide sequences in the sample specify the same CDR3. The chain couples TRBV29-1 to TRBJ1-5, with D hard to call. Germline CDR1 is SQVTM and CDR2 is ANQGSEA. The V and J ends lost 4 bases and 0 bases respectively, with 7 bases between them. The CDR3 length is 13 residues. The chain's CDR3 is CSVAGNSNQPQHF. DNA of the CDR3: TGCAGCGTTGCGGGGAATAGCAATCAGCCCCAGCATTTT.

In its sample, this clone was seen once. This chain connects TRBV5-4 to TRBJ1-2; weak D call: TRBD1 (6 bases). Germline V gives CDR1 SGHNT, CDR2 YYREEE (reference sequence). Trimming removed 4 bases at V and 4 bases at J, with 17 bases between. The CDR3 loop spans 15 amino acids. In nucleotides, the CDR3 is TGTGCCAGCAGCCTCAATTCCGGCAGGGGCTATGGCTACACCTTC. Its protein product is CASSLNSGRGYGYTF. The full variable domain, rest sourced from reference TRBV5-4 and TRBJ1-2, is ETGVTQSPTHLIKTRGQQVTLRCSSQSGHNTVSWYQQALGQGPQFIFQYYREEENGRGNFPPRFSGLQFPNYSSELNVNALELDDSALYLCASSLNSGRGYGYTFGSGTRLTVV.

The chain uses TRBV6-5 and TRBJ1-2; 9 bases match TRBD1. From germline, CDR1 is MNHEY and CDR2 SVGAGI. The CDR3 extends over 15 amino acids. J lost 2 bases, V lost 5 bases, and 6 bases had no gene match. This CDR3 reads CASSTIGQGNYGYTF. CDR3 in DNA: TGTGCCAGCAGTACAATTGGACAGGGGAACTATGGCTACACCTTC.

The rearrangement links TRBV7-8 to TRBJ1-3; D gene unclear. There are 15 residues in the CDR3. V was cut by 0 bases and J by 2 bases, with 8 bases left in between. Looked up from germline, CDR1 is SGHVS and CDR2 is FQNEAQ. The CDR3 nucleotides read TGTGCCAGCAGCTTAGCAGGGAGGACTGGAAACACCATATATTTT. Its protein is CASSLAGRTGNTIYF.

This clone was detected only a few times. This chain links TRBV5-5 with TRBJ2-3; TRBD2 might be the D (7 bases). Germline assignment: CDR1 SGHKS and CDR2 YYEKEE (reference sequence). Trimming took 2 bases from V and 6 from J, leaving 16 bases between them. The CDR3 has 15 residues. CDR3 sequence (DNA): TGTGCCAGCAGCTTTTCGGCGGGGGCGTTGGATACGCAGTATTTT. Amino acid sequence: CASSFSAGALDTQYF.

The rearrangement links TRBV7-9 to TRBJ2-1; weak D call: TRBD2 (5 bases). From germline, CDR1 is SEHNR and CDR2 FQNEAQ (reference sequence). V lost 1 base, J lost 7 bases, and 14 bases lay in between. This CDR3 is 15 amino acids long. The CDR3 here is CASSLGPTRRNEQFF. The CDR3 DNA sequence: TGTGCCAGCAGCTTAGGGCCCACTAGGAGGAATGAGCAGTTCTTC.

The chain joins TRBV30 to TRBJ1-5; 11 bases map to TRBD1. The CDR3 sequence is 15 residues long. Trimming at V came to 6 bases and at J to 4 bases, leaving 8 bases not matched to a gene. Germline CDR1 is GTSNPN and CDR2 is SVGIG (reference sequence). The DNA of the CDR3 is TGTGCCTGCGTCCGGGACAGGGGGACTAATCAGCCCCAGCATTTT. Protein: CACVRDRGTNQPQHF.

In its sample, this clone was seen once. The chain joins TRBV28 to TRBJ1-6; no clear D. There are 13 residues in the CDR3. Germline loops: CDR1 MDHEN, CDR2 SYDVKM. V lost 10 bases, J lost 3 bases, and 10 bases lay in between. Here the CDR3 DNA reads TGTGCCACGCGGGATGGCTATAATTCACCCCTCCACTTT. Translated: CATRDGYNSPLHF.

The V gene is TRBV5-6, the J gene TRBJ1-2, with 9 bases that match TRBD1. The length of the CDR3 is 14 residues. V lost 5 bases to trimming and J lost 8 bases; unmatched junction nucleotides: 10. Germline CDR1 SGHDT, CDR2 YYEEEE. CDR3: CASSSDRGLVGYTF. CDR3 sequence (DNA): TGTGCCAGCAGTTCGGACAGGGGTTTAGTCGGCTACACCTTC.

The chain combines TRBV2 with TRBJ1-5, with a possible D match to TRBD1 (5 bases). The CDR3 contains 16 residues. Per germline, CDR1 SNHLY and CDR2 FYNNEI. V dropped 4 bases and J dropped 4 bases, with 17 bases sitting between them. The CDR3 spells CASSVLWDRGNQPQHF. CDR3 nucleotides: TGTGCCAGCAGTGTCCTCTGGGACCGGGGGAATCAGCCCCAGCATTTT.

CDR3 bases: TGTGCCAGCAGTCGCGGGACAGGCGTCTATGGCTACACCTTC. Residues: CASSRGTGVYGYTF. The chain couples TRBV6-5 to TRBJ1-2; 8 positions agree with TRBD1. The ends lost 5 bases at V and 4 bases at J; junction bases unmatched: 6. Germline V gene lookup returns CDR1 MNHEY and CDR2 SVGAGI. The CDR3 is 14 residues long.

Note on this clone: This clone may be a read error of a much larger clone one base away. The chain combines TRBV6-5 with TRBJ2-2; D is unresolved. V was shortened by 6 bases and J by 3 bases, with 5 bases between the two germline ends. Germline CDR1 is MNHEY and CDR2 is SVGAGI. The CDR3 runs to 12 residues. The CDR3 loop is CASRAYTGELFF. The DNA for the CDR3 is TGTGCCAGCAGGGCCTACACCGGGGAGCTGTTTTTT.

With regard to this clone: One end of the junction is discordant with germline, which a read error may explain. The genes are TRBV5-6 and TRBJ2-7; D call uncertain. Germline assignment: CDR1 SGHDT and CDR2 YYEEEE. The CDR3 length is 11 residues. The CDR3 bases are TGTGCCAGCAGCTCGGGTCGATCCGCGAAGTTC. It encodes CASSSGRSAKF.